This T cell receptor (beta chain) emerged from a study of response to subunit inactivated influenza vaccine (dated 2018 in TCRdb). The study in broad terms: The study used deep quantitative T cell receptor repertoire profiling to track responses to a trivalent subunit inactivated influenza vaccine.

CDR1 and CDR2 were assigned from the germline V gene as ENHRY and SYGVKD. The CDR3, cysteine through phenylalanine, is 13 amino acids long. Only the CDR3 region is kept as DNA, spanning 39 bases read in frame from base 1. For this chain, trimming is 8 bases at the V end and 5 bases at the J end, and the number of junction bases without a gene match is 4. Study-wide findings and limitations: The authors proposed that each seasonal influenza vaccination may bring in only a limited number of new T cells.

Many counts were recorded for this clonotype. This clone's antigen is unknown. No quality values exist for individual bases; no much larger clone is one base distant. The library was prepared using RT-PCR. Sequencer: Illumina HiSeq 2500. TCRdb applied fastp at Q25 and MiXCR to the public reads, then kept only in-frame beta chains. Each record represents a unique CDR3 protein, reported with the most common genes and DNA among its rows. A total of approximately 250,000 distinct CDR3 sequences appear in this sample, 9% to 15% of them only once. The ten largest make up less than 8.5% of the sample. The origin of this receptor is a man aged 45-65 years who received an inactivated influenza vaccine. Donor details come from another sample of the same person, matched by shared clones. This receptor chain uses TRBV10-3 and TRBJ2-7, with 12 junctional bases fitting TRBD1. Sequencing used non-naive T cells sorted from PBMCs, obtained about 14 days before vaccination. The sample's cell subset or site label, in plain terms: memory T cell fraction. The sequenced DNA: TGTGCCATCTTGGGACAGGGGGCCAACGAGCAGTACTTC. It specifies CAILGQGANEQYF.